In its sample, the clone carrying this T cell receptor (beta chain) was seen once. This entry belongs to a study of control samples from healthy donors and cancer patients. The germline V gene encodes CDR1 LNHDA and CDR2 SQIVND (reference sequence). Trimming took off 3 bases at V and 6 bases at J, with 18 bases between the two ends. The CDR3 spans 16 residues. Profiling relied on immunoSEQ multiplex PCR, and the TCRdb table lists in-frame clones only, not all of them. This sample carries approximately 82,000 clones, approximately 93% of them seen once, and the ten largest clones take 1.3%. The sample taken for sequencing was PBMCs. The sequence was obtained from a woman between 40 and 50 years old with lung cancer. J is TRBJ2-1 and V is TRBV19, with D possibly TRBD1 on 5 matching bases. CDR3 nucleotide sequence: TGTGCCAGTAGTATTTGGACATTAAGGGGCACCAATGAGCAGTTCTTC. Translation gives CASSIWTLRGTNEQFF.